The T cell receptor (beta chain) under discussion was sequenced for a study of blood T cell repertoires in COVID-19. For the study at large: The cDNA or gDNA used as material had been derived from T cells, B-cell-depleted T cells, or PBMCs.

Clones were read by immunoSEQ multiplex PCR, and TCRdb kept only the in-frame ones, dropping some. The repertoire holds just over 150,000 clones, with 80% as singletons. Trimming shortened V by 3 bases and J by 4 bases, and 13 bases separated the two germline ends. The germline V gene has CDR1 KGHSH and CDR2 LQKENI. CDR3 length: 16 residues. Sequences were obtained from peripheral blood. V gene TRBV18 combines with J gene TRBJ2-6; D unclear. This receptor was taken from a man aged 55 to 70 with acute or convalescent COVID-19. The CDR3 sequence is CASSPYAQAGANVLTF. The CDR3 DNA follows: TGTGCCAGCTCACCTTACGCCCAGGCCGGGGCCAACGTCCTGACTTTC.